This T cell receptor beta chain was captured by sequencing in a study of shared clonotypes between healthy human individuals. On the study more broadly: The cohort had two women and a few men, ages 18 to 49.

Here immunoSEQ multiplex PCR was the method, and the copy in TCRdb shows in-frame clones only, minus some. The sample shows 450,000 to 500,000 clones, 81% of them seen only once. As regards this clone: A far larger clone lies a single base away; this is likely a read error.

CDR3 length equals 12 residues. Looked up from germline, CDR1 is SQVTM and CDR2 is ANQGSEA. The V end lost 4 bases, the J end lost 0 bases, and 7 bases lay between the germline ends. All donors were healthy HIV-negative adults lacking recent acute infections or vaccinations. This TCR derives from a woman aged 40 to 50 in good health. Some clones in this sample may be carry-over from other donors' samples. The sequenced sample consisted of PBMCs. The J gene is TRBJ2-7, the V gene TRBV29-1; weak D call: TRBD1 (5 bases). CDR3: CSVGGSSYEQYF. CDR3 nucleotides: TGCAGCGTTGGGGGCAGCTCCTACGAGCAGTACTTC.